These 29 T cell receptor beta chains originate from one sample sequenced in a study of beta chain features in type 1 diabetes (dated by TCRdb to between 2018 and 2020). Libraries were constructed by the immunoSEQ multiplex PCR assay. All of the isolated RNA was reverse transcribed with the High Capacity cDNA Reverse Transcription Kit, so expressed TCRB transcripts were sequenced. In its TCRdb copy, this immuneACCESS table keeps in-frame sequences only and misses some clones. Where compared with another copy, unresolved V genes explain less than half of these, and the others have no known cause. The sample table lists hundreds of thousands of clones, over 65% of them with a count of one. The ten largest clones add up to almost 0.055% of the sample. The sequencing input was naive CD4+ T cells from blood. Per the publication, the cell subset or site label means: true naive CD4+ T cells. The receptors here all came from a man aged 25-45 years in good health.

The genes are TRBV29-1 and TRBJ2-3, with TRBD1 as a possible D gene (5 bases). The CDR3 loop spans 13 amino acids. Deletions cut 5 bases from V and 2 bases from J, with 11 bases between. Germline V CDR1 and CDR2: SQVTM, ANQGSEA. This chain's CDR3 is CSVLGVSTDTQYF. The CDR3 bases are TGCAGCGTTCTAGGGGTCTCCACAGATACGCAGTATTTT.

The J gene is TRBJ2-5, the V gene TRBV20-1, with D possibly TRBD2 on 5 matching bases. V lost 6 bases and J 3 bases, leaving 8 bases between the germline ends. Germline CDR1 reads DFQATT; CDR2 reads SNEGSKA (reference sequence). The CDR3 is 11 amino acids. The CDR3 coding sequence is TGCAGTGCGTTTAGCGAAGAGACCCAGTACTTC. It yields the protein CSAFSEETQYF.

The gene calls are TRBV7-9 and TRBJ2-2; D not certain. The V and J ends lost 1 base and 5 bases respectively, with 2 bases between them. This CDR3 is 12 amino acids long. The germline V gene has CDR1 SEHNR and CDR2 FQNEAQ (reference sequence). The CDR3 coding sequence is TGTGCCAGCAGCTTAGAGACCGGGGAGCTGTTTTTT. This translates into CASSLETGELFF.

The chain couples TRBV7-2 to TRBJ2-7, with D possibly TRBD1 on 5 matching bases. V lost 5 bases, J lost 1 base, and 9 bases lay in between. Germline assignment: CDR1 SGHTA and CDR2 FQGNSA. CDR3 length equals 13 residues. The DNA for the CDR3 is TGTGCCAGCAGCCCCGCAGGGTCCTACGAGCAGTACTTC. This sequence encodes CASSPAGSYEQYF.

Concerning this clone: Within the sample, other DNA sequences also encode this same CDR3. This chain links TRBV29-1 with TRBJ2-3; D is undetermined. The V gene's germline CDR1 is SQVTM and CDR2 ANQGSEA. The CDR3 is 12 amino acids. Trimming pared 4 bases from V and 0 bases from J, leaving 5 bases between. CDR3 region: CSVVPSTDTQYF. CDR3 coding DNA: TGCAGCGTTGTGCCTAGCACAGATACGCAGTATTTT.

This chain uses TRBV10-3 with TRBJ2-5, with D perhaps matching TRBD2 (6 bases). The CDR3 totals 13 residues. The V gene's germline CDR1 is ENHRY and CDR2 SYGVKD. V lost 0 bases and J 7 bases, leaving 9 bases between the germline ends. Here the CDR3 DNA reads TGTGCCATCAGTGAGTCCACGGAGGGGACCCAGTACTTC. As protein: CAISESTEGTQYF.

The gene calls are TRBV29-1 and TRBJ1-6; D is ambiguous. The CDR3 totals 11 residues. V lost 8 bases and J 11 bases, leaving 13 bases between the germline ends. Germline assignment: CDR1 SQVTM and CDR2 ANQGSEA. Written as DNA, the CDR3 is TGCAGCTCCCGGGTGGCTGCACCCCTCCACTTT. It yields the protein CSSRVAAPLHF.

The chain links TRBV7-8 to TRBJ1-5; D is perhaps TRBD1 (6 bases). The CDR3 spans 13 residues. V was pared by 5 bases and J by 6 bases, with 11 bases between. The germline gives CDR1 SGHVS, CDR2 FQNEAQ. The CDR3 is CASSPGEAQPQHF. In DNA, the CDR3 is TGTGCCAGCAGCCCAGGGGAAGCTCAGCCCCAGCATTTT.

V usage is TRBV30 and J usage is TRBJ1-1, with TRBD1 as a possible D gene (6 bases). This CDR3 is built from 13 residues. Trimming stripped 0 bases from V and 6 bases from J, with 11 bases between. Germline V lookup: CDR1 GTSNPN, CDR2 SVGIG (reference sequence). The CDR3 sequence: CAWSVQGLSEAFF. CDR3 coding DNA: TGTGCCTGGAGTGTACAGGGACTATCTGAAGCTTTCTTT.

This clone was counted once. J is TRBJ1-5 and V is TRBV30; tentative D call: TRBD1 (5 bases). The CDR3 extends over 14 amino acids. Germline V gene lookup returns CDR1 GTSNPN and CDR2 SVGIG (reference sequence). V gave up 2 bases and J gave up 4 bases, with 12 bases separating them. The CDR3 sequence is CAWSYGTPNQPQHF. The CDR3 bases are TGTGCCTGGAGTTACGGGACCCCAAATCAGCCCCAGCATTTT.

V gene TRBV9 combines with J gene TRBJ2-1; maybe TRBD2 (5 bases). Trimming cost V 4 bases and J 9 bases, with 14 bases left between them. CDR3 length equals 13 residues. Per the germline V gene, CDR1 is SGDLS and CDR2 is YYNGEE. The CDR3 spells CASSPATEGEQFF. The CDR3 DNA reads TGTGCCAGCAGCCCCGCAACCGAGGGTGAGCAGTTCTTC.

The chain is built from TRBV29-1 and TRBJ2-7; perhaps TRBD1 as D (5 bases). The CDR3 loop spans 13 amino acids. V lost 3 bases and J 2 bases, leaving 11 bases between the germline ends. Germline CDR1 SQVTM, CDR2 ANQGSEA. The CDR3 sequence: CSVESGSTYEQYF. The CDR3 DNA sequence: TGCAGCGTTGAGTCAGGGTCCACCTACGAGCAGTACTTC.

This clone was observed a few times. V usage is TRBV2 and J usage is TRBJ2-1, with D unresolved. This CDR3 spans 14 amino acids. The germline CDR1 and CDR2 sequences are SNHLY and FYNNEI. V was pared by 1 base and J by 1 base, with 5 bases between. CDR3 bases: TGTGCCAGCAGTGAAGATGGGTCCTACAATGAGCAGTTCTTC. Translating gives CASSEDGSYNEQFF.

The chain recombines TRBV2 with TRBJ2-3; D gene unclear. The CDR3 sequence is 12 residues long. CDR1 SNHLY and CDR2 FYNNEI come from the germline V gene. V dropped 7 bases and J dropped 0 bases, with 5 bases sitting between them. The DNA of the CDR3 is TGTGCCAGCAAGGGCAGCACAGATACGCAGTATTTT. Protein product: CASKGSTDTQYF.

The chain recombines TRBV29-1 with TRBJ1-2; TRBD1 matches 8 bases. The CDR3 extends over 12 amino acids. With 7 bases clipped from V and 7 bases from J, the junction kept 8 bases outside the gene matches. CDR1 and CDR2 (germline): SQVTM, ANQGSEA. The CDR3 DNA is TGCAGCGGCATGCAGGGGGCGGGTGGCTACACCTTC. It codes for CSGMQGAGGYTF.

V and J are TRBV29-1 and TRBJ2-7, with D unresolved. Looked up from germline, CDR1 is SQVTM and CDR2 is ANQGSEA. CDR3 size: 14 residues. The ends were cut back, 4 bases at V and 1 base at J, with 14 bases in the middle. This CDR3 is CSVVGRYSSYEQYF. In DNA form, the CDR3 reads TGCAGCGTTGTAGGGCGATATTCTTCCTACGAGCAGTACTTC.

This chain links TRBV29-1 with TRBJ2-3; 8 nucleotides line up with TRBD2. V shed 4 bases, J shed 6 bases, and the junction held 18 bases outside the gene matches. In germline, CDR1 is SQVTM, CDR2 ANQGSEA. This CDR3 is built from 17 residues. The CDR3 reads CSVVPHYTGGPEDTQYF. The CDR3, as DNA: TGCAGCGTTGTACCCCATTATACGGGGGGGCCGGAGGATACGCAGTATTTT.

The chain recombines TRBV2 with TRBJ2-1; no definite D call. V lost 7 bases and J 6 bases, leaving 16 bases between the germline ends. The length of the CDR3 is 14 residues. Germline V CDR1 and CDR2: SNHLY, FYNNEI. Written as DNA, the CDR3 is TGTGCCAGCAACCGAGACGAAGGTGGCAATGAGCAGTTCTTC. Protein product: CASNRDEGGNEQFF.

The chain is built from TRBV10-3 and TRBJ2-1; D may correspond to TRBD1 or TRBD2 (5 bases each). Germline V gene sequence: CDR1 ENHRY, CDR2 SYGVKD. This CDR3 has 12 amino acids. Between the trimmed V and J ends, which lost 7 bases and 9 bases, there was a span of 13 bases. CDR3 in amino acids: CAITEPGSEQFF. The DNA for the CDR3 is TGTGCCATCACCGAGCCAGGGAGTGAGCAGTTCTTC.

The chain links TRBV29-1 to TRBJ2-7, with D possibly TRBD2 on 6 matching bases. Germline lookup yields CDR1 SQVTM and CDR2 ANQGSEA. Trimming shortened V by 7 bases and J by 7 bases, and 17 bases separated the two germline ends. CDR3 length: 12 residues. As DNA, the CDR3 is TGCAGCGCATCTCGCGGGGTGAGGGAGCAGTACTTC. It translates to CSASRGVREQYF.

The sample holds a few counts of this clone. The chain is built from TRBV9 and TRBJ2-7; D not certain. The CDR3 extends over 17 amino acids. V was pared by 4 bases and J by 4 bases, with 24 bases between. The germline gives CDR1 SGDLS, CDR2 YYNGEE. This CDR3 reads CASSRAASNKLAYEQYF. Here the CDR3 DNA reads TGTGCCAGCAGCCGGGCGGCGTCGAACAAGTTGGCGTACGAGCAGTACTTC.

This clone was counted only a few times. The rearrangement uses TRBV11-2 and TRBJ2-2; the match to TRBD2 covers 7 bases. The CDR3 has 13 residues. The V segment lost 8 bases and the J segment 5 bases; nucleotides outside the gene matches: 5. Germline values: CDR1 SGHAT, CDR2 FQNNGV. CDR3 region: CASHTSVTGELFF. The CDR3 coding sequence is TGTGCCAGCCATACTAGCGTTACCGGGGAGCTGTTTTTT.

V usage is TRBV27 and J usage is TRBJ1-2; D is unresolved. This CDR3 has 12 amino acids. Trimming pared 5 bases from V and 4 bases from J, leaving 8 bases between. The germline CDR1 and CDR2 sequences are MNHEY and SMNVEV (reference sequence). The CDR3 DNA reads TGTGCCAGCAGTCCCGAGGGCTATGGCTACACCTTC. It is translated as CASSPEGYGYTF.

Here the CDR3 reads CASTTGQGVYGYTF. CDR3 in DNA: TGTGCCAGCACCACGGGACAGGGAGTATATGGCTACACCTTC. This sequence joins TRBV7-2 and TRBJ1-2, with 9 bases that match TRBD1. Germline V gene data show CDR1 as SGHTA and CDR2 as FQGNSA. This CDR3 comprises 14 residues. Trimming removed 7 bases from V and 5 bases from J; junction bases left unmatched: 8.

V gene TRBV29-1 combines with J gene TRBJ2-1; possible D gene TRBD1, 6 bases. This CDR3 contains 14 residues. V was clipped by 8 bases and J by 5 bases, with 19 bases between them. Germline V gene sequence: CDR1 SQVTM, CDR2 ANQGSEA. The CDR3 sequence is CSLFRGPRNNEQFF. In DNA form, the CDR3 reads TGCAGCTTGTTCAGGGGCCCGAGAAACAATGAGCAGTTCTTC.

As DNA, the CDR3 is TGTGCCATCAGTGCGAGCGGGGGGGCCGCCGAGCAGTACTTC. Translation: CAISASGGAAEQYF. The J gene is TRBJ2-7, the V gene TRBV10-3, with 10 nucleotides matching TRBD2. V was clipped by 4 bases and J by 6 bases; unmatched bases: 6. Germline V gene data show CDR1 as ENHRY and CDR2 as SYGVKD. The CDR3 contains 14 residues.

This sequence joins TRBV2 and TRBJ1-2; no definite D call. Germline V gives CDR1 SNHLY, CDR2 FYNNEI. The CDR3 loop spans 11 amino acids. V shed 10 bases and J shed 6 bases, with 12 bases lying between them. CDR3 residues: CATYGQHGYTF. The CDR3 DNA is TGTGCCACCTACGGGCAGCATGGCTACACCTTC. The full variable domain, its missing parts supplied by reference TRBV2 and TRBJ1-2, is EPEVTQTPSHQVTQMGQEVILRCVPISNHLYFYWYRQILGQKVEFLVSFYNNEISEKSEIFDDQFSVERPDGSNFTLKIRSTKLEDSAMYFCATYGQHGYTFGSGTRLTVV.

The rearrangement joins TRBV5-6 to TRBJ2-3; possible D gene TRBD1, 6 bases. Deletions cut 4 bases from V and 2 bases from J, with 14 bases between. Germline CDR1 SGHDT, CDR2 YYEEEE. This CDR3 spans 15 amino acids. CDR3 sequence (DNA): TGTGCCAGCAGCCTTCCCGGGACAAACACAGATACGCAGTATTTT. Translated, it gives CASSLPGTNTDTQYF. The full variable domain, rest sourced from reference TRBV5-6 and TRBJ2-3, is DAGVTQSPTHLIKTRGQQVTLRCSPKSGHDTVSWYQQALGQGPQFIFQYYEEEERQRGNFPDRFSGHQFPNYSSELNVNALLLGDSALYLCASSLPGTNTDTQYFGPGTRLTVL.

The J gene is TRBJ2-1, the V gene TRBV29-1; D is unresolved. Germline CDR1 is SQVTM and CDR2 is ANQGSEA. V was cut by 3 bases and J by 4 bases, with 10 bases left in between. The CDR3 sequence is 13 residues long. DNA of the CDR3: TGCAGCGTTGATAGGATGGCTTACAATGAGCAGTTCTTC. Residues: CSVDRMAYNEQFF.